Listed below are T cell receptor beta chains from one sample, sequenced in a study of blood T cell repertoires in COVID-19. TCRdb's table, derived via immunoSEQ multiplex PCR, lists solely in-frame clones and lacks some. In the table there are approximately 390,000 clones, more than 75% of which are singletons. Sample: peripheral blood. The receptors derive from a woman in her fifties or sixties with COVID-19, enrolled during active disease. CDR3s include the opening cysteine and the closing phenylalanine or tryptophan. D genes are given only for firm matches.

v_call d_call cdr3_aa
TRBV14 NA CASSQDTGAGNEQFF
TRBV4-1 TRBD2 CASSLLLAGGGETQYF
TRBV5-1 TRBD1 CASSLASGQTYEQYF
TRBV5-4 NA CASSQQGRINTIYF
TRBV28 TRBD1 CASSWGDRTMVYTF
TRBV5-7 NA CASSLVSEESSYNSPLHF
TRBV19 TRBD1 CASRGPGQGAAYEQYF
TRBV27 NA CAGGGPLNSNQPQHF
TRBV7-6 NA CASSLGSNTETQYF
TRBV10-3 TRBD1 CASKDRDGQPQHF
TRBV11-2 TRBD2 CASSPRGGVNIQYF
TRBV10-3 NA CAISDGGGSTEAFF
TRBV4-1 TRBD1 CASSQRGQGDSPQHF
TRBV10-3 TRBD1 CAIKGQGNSPLHF
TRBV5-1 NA CASSLGQETDTQYF
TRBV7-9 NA CASSLGRGGDQPQHF
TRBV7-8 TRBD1 CASSFGTGAYYEQYF
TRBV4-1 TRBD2 CASSQDRRTSGWETQYF
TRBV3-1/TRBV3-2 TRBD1 CASSQVKGGAEAFF
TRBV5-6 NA CASSPGANYGYTF
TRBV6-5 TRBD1 CASILTGLGYGYTF
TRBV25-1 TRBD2 CASSPLAGKNTGELFF
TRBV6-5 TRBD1 CASSLSGGVPYEQYF
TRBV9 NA CASSVARNYGYTF
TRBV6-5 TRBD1 CASSRTGGQNTEAFF
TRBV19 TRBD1 CASSTTDRVEEPQHF
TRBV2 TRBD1 CASTDDRANEKLFF
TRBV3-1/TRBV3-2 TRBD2 CASSPSGGQGDEQFF
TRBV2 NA CASKGWEDQPQHF
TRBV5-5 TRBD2 CASSSPSGVETQYF
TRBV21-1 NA CASSRGGTLSSGANVLTF
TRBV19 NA CASSRSNGGSYEQYF
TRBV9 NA CASSVGPGGPTTEAFF
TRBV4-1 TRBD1 CASSQEGTGPSGNTIYF
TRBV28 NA CASRRTVSEKLFF
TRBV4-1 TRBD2 CASSQPGLADYEQYF
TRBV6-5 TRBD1 CASSYSNRGRLEQYF
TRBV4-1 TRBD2 CASSPRTSGVSYNEQFF
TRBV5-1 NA CASSLGGSSNQPQHF
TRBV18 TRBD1 CASSLRLDRDDSPLHF
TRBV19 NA CASSGGVAGARGQPQHF
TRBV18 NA CASSPGAAPGQPQHF
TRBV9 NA CASSVVTGIGYTF
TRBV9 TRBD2 CASSVVLAGGLDTQYF
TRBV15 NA CATSRHTGPRSNEQFF
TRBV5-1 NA CASSYGKNTEAFF
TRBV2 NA CASSPPGTPGNTIYF
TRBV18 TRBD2 CASSPRERGGEQFF
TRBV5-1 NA CASSLSGWNNQPQHF
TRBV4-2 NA CASSQEGGEGGASGYTF